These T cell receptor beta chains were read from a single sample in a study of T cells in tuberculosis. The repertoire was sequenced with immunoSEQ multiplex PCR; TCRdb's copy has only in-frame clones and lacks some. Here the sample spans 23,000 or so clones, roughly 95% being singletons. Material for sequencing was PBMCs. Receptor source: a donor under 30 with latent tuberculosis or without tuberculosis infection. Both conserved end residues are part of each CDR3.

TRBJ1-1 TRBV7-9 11 CAIDRNTEAFF
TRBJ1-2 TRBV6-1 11 CASTRGDGYTF
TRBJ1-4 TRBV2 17 CASSEALLGGTNEKLFF
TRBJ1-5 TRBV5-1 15 CASSITGNSNQPQHF
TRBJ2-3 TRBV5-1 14 CASGGGLYTDTQYF
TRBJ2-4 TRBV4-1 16 CASSQDRNIAGNIQYF
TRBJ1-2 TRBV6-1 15 CASEGQGATNYGYTF
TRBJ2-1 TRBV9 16 CASSVGPGGDYNEQFF
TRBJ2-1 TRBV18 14 CASSPGQGWNEQFF
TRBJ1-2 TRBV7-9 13 CASSPTENYGYTF
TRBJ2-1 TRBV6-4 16 CASSDSIGTSGDEQFF